The rows below give T cell receptor beta chains drawn from one sample of a study of blood T cell repertoires in COVID-19. The table came from immunoSEQ multiplex PCR; TCRdb's copy has only in-frame clones and leaves some out. Of 250,000 to 300,000 clones in the sample, 88% were seen once. Sequencing was carried out using PBMCs or T cells enriched from blood (not recorded which). The receptors derive from a woman aged 55-70 years in a cohort exposed to, infected with or recovered from COVID-19 (not recorded which). Each CDR3 is given with its conserved first and last residue. A D gene is named only where the DNA matches it firmly. Clone size is not always given. Where it is, it says once, few, many or a class for expanded clones.

TGTGCCAGTAGTTTGGCTAGGAGCTCCTACAATGAGCAGTTCTTC | CASSLARSSYNEQFF | NA | TRBJ2-1 | TRBV19 | NA
TGTGCCAGCAGTTTCTCATACTCCACAGGTCTGGCTTTCTTT | CASSFSYSTGLAFF | NA | TRBJ1-1 | TRBV27 | NA
TGTGCCAGCAGCGTAACACCGGGACAGGGTTTAGAGACCCAGTACTTC | CASSVTPGQGLETQYF | NA | TRBJ2-5 | TRBV5-5 | TRBD1
TGCGCCAGCACCCTGAGGGACTTTCCCTACGAGCAGTACTTC | CASTLRDFPYEQYF | NA | TRBJ2-7 | TRBV5-1 | NA
TGTGCCAGTAGTCTCCGGGACACAAGAGCCACTAATGAAAAACTGTTTTTT | CASSLRDTRATNEKLFF | NA | TRBJ1-4 | TRBV19 | NA
TGCGCCAGCAGCTTGGGGGACAGGGCGGATACGCAGTATTTT | CASSLGDRADTQYF | NA | TRBJ2-3 | TRBV5-1 | TRBD1
TGTGCCACCAGCAAAGACAGGGGGCGAGAGACCCAGTACTTC | CATSKDRGRETQYF | NA | TRBJ2-5 | TRBV15 | TRBD1
TGCAGCGTTGTCGGGACACCTTCTGGGGCCAACGTCCTGACTTTC | CSVVGTPSGANVLTF | NA | TRBJ2-6 | TRBV29-1 | NA
TGTGCCAGCAGCTTAGGTATAACTGCCAATAATGAAAAACTGTTTTTT | CASSLGITANNEKLFF | NA | TRBJ1-4 | TRBV7-2 | NA
TGTGCCAGCAGCAGGGGACTGAGCTACGAGCAGTACTTC | CASSRGLSYEQYF | NA | TRBJ2-7 | TRBV21-1 | NA
TGTGCCAGCAGCGTGGGAGCCGGGACAGCAAAAGAGACCCAGTACTTC | CASSVGAGTAKETQYF | NA | TRBJ2-5 | TRBV9 | TRBD1
TGTGCCAGCAGATCAACCCCGGGGTTAACCGATTCACCCCTCCACTTT | CASRSTPGLTDSPLHF | NA | TRBJ1-6 | TRBV5-4 | NA
TGTGCCAGCAGTTACGGGACAGGGGGCTTCCCTGAAGCTTTCTTT | CASSYGTGGFPEAFF | NA | TRBJ1-1 | TRBV5-8 | TRBD1
TGTGCCAGCAGTTTAATTACAGGGCTCCCCCACAATGAGCAGTTCTTC | CASSLITGLPHNEQFF | NA | TRBJ2-1 | TRBV28 | NA
TGTGCCTGGAGCGGGGGGGCTTTTCAGCCCCAGCATTTT | CAWSGGAFQPQHF | NA | TRBJ1-5 | TRBV30 | NA
TGCGCCAGCCGGACGGGACAGACCAACACTGAAGCTTTCTTT | CASRTGQTNTEAFF | NA | TRBJ1-1 | TRBV5-1 | TRBD1
TGTGCCAGCAGCCAACTTCTTAACACAGATACGCAGTATTTT | CASSQLLNTDTQYF | NA | TRBJ2-3 | TRBV3-1/TRBV3-2 | NA
TGTGCCAGCAGTGGATTTACAGGGGAAGAGACCCAGTACTTC | CASSGFTGEETQYF | NA | TRBJ2-5 | TRBV25-1 | TRBD1
TGTGCCAGCAAGGACAGGGCTAAAGGAACCTACGAGCAGTACTTC | CASKDRAKGTYEQYF | NA | TRBJ2-7 | TRBV6-5 | TRBD1
TGTGCCAGCAGCTTAGTAGGACAGAGACCCATGAACACTGAAGCTTTCTTT | CASSLVGQRPMNTEAFF | once | TRBJ1-1 | TRBV7-8 | NA
TGCGCCAGCAGCTTGGGGCTACGCGGGAGCTCCTACAATGAGCAGTTCTTC | CASSLGLRGSSYNEQFF | NA | TRBJ2-1 | TRBV5-1 | TRBD2
TGTGCCAGCAGCCCGGCAGGGGGCGGAGGAGATACGCAGTATTTT | CASSPAGGGGDTQYF | NA | TRBJ2-3 | TRBV7-9 | TRBD1
TGTGCCAGCAGACAGGGTTTGGAGACCCAGTACTTC | CASRQGLETQYF | NA | TRBJ2-5 | TRBV6-5 | NA